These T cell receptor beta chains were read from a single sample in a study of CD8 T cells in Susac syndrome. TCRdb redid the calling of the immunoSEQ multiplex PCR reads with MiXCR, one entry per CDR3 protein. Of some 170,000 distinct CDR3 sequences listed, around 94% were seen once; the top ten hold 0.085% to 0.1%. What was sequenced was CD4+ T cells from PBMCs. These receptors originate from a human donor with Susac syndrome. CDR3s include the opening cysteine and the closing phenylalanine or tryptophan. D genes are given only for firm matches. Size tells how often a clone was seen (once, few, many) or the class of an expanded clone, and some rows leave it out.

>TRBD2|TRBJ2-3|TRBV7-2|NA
TGTGCCAGCAGCTTAATAAGCGGGGGGTTGTCAGATACGCAGTATTTT
CASSLISGGLSDTQYF
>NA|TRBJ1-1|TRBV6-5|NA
TGTGCCAGCAGTCGGGGACGCCTGGAAGAAGCTTTCTTT
CASSRGRLEEAFF
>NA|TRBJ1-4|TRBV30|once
TGTGCCTGGAGTGAAGGGATCATAGGAGAAAAACTGTTTTTT
CAWSEGIIGEKLFF
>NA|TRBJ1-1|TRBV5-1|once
TGCGCCAGCAGCTTACGCGTACAGGGCCGCACTGAAGCTTTCTTT
CASSLRVQGRTEAFF
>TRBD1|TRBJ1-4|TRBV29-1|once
TGCAGCGTTACGACAGGGGGCGATGAAAAACTGTTTTTT
CSVTTGGDEKLFF
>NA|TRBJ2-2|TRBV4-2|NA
TGTGCCAGCGAGACAGACACCGGGGAGCTGTTTTTT
CASETDTGELFF
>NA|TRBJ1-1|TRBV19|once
TGTGCCAGTAGTATCCCACCCAACACTGAAGCTTTCTTT
CASSIPPNTEAFF
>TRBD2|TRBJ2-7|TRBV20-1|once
TGCAGTGCCAATACGGGACTAGCGGGCCACGAGCAGTACTTC
CSANTGLAGHEQYF
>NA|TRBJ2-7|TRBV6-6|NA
TGTGCCAGCAGTTATCTTTTGGCGGTACCCTACGAGCAGTACTTC
CASSYLLAVPYEQYF
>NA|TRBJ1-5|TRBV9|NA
TGTGCCAGCAGCGTAGAAGGGGAAGGCCAGCCCCAGCATTTT
CASSVEGEGQPQHF
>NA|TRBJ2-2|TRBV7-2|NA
TGTGCCAGCAGCTTAGGGAGGGGCAGGGACTTCGGCGGGGAGCTGTTTTTT
CASSLGRGRDFGGELFF
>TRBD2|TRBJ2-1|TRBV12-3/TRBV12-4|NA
TGTGCCAGCAGTTTACTAGCGGGAGTGCCAGATGAGCAGTTCTTC
CASSLLAGVPDEQFF
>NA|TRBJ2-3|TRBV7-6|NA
TGTGCCAGCAGCCCGATAGTAGATACGCAGTATTTT
CASSPIVDTQYF
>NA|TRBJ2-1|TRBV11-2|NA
TGTGCCAGCAGCCTAAACGTCCTAGGGAGTGAGCAGTTCTTC
CASSLNVLGSEQFF
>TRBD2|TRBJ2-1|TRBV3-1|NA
TGTGCCAGCAGCCCGCGGACTAGCGGGGGTAATGAGCAGTTCTTC
CASSPRTSGGNEQFF
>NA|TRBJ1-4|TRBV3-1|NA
TGTGCCAGCAGCCAGGAGGATGAAAAACTGTTTTTT
CASSQEDEKLFF
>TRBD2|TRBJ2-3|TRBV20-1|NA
TGCAGTGCGGCGGGGGGCGGGACAGATACGCAGTATTTT
CSAAGGGTDTQYF
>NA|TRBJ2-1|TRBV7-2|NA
TGTGCCAGCTCCGTCGGCCCCCGGGACTATGAGCAGTTCTTC
CASSVGPRDYEQFF